This entry is about one TCR beta chain. The data derive from a study of blood T cell repertoires in COVID-19. Overall study: COVID-19 samples from acute and convalescent phases originated in the United States, Italy and Spain.

Losses at the gene ends were 7 bases for V and 7 bases for J; bases not matched to a gene: 11. Germline loops: CDR1 MNHEY, CDR2 SVGAGI. This CDR3 spans 14 amino acids. Authors' processing steps: For nucleated cells, counts were estimated from reference gene primer amplification. Produced via immunoSEQ multiplex PCR; TCRdb's table is partial and in-frame only. V and J calls and clone size follow that table, whereas D and trimming were derived from the DNA. The sample has some 42,000 clones, about 88% seen once. Sample: peripheral blood. This TCR was sampled from a human donor in a cohort sampled during active COVID-19. The gene calls are TRBV6-5 and TRBJ1-2; 8 bases match TRBD1. CDR3 sequence reads: CASTPEGQGRGYTF. CDR3 DNA sequence: TGTGCCAGCACCCCCGAAGGACAGGGCCGTGGCTACACCTTC.